This T cell receptor (beta chain) was identified during a study of cytomegalovirus exposure and HLA in healthy donors. Findings and limits, study-wide: When a later analysis was performed, an Asian-associated ancestry cluster reportedly had fewer N-insertions than the roughly 730-donor mean.

Each of the donors was a healthy bone marrow donor. PCR used 60 Vbeta primers and 13 Jbeta primers. The assay was immunoSEQ multiplex PCR, and TCRdb's table has in-frame clones only and misses some. The data show 100,000 to 150,000 clones, with approximately 78% seen just once and approximately 1.1% held by the top ten. Germline V lookup: CDR1 SGHTS, CDR2 YDEGEE. The V gene end was trimmed by 0 bases and the J gene end by 4 bases; junction bases not matched to a gene: 9. This CDR3 has 17 amino acids. About this clone itself: Its antigen is as yet unknown.

Input material: PBMCs. This chain connects TRBV5-8 to TRBJ1-1; 10 nucleotides line up with TRBD1. This TCR was sampled from a woman aged 25 to 39 in good health and CMV-seronegative. In nucleotides, the CDR3 is TGTGCCAGCAGCTTGGGGGGGACAGGGGACATGACCACTGAAGCTTTCTTT. Encoded protein: CASSLGGTGDMTTEAFF.